The text below deals with one T cell receptor (beta chain). Its specificity is not known. This entry comes from a study of Ad26.COV2.S vaccination and SARS-CoV-2 variants. Study-wide points: Substantial breadth in spike-specific CD8+ and CD4+ T cell responses was reportedly seen after vaccination.

Generated by immunoSEQ multiplex PCR, the TCRdb table keeps only in-frame clones and is missing some. The data contain about 350,000 clones, around 88% of them seen just once; the ten biggest clones take up around 10%. Sample treatment: some 19 received Ad26.COV2.S at low or high dose, single or two shots; 5 received placebo; per-sample allocation not given. Sampling was done on day 63 after the first vaccine or placebo injection. Source: peripheral blood, taken in a trial of Ad26.COV2.S vaccine versus placebo. This sequence was found in a person between 18 and 60 years old who received the Ad26.COV2.S COVID-19 vaccine or a placebo.

The CDR3 region has the DNA TGTGCCAGCAGCCCTACAGGGGACTATGGCTACACCTTC. This codes for CASSPTGDYGYTF. The J gene is TRBJ1-2, the V gene TRBV9; 7 nucleotides align to TRBD1. The CDR3 extends over 13 amino acids. V trimming: 4 bases; J trimming: 3 bases; junction bases outside the gene matches: 3. Germline V gene lookup returns CDR1 SGDLS and CDR2 YYNGEE.